The clone carrying this T cell receptor (beta chain) turned up a few times. The data originate from a study of blood T cell repertoires in COVID-19. Germline loops: CDR1 SGHRS, CDR2 YFSETQ. With 1 base clipped from V and 6 bases from J, the junction kept 16 bases outside the gene matches. This CDR3 region has 18 residues. Assay used: immunoSEQ multiplex PCR; TCRdb lists only in-frame clones, some missing. The repertoire includes more than 150,000 clones, approximately 83% of them detected once, and roughly 8.6% sits in the top ten. This TCR was sampled from a man aged 60-69 years with acute or convalescent COVID-19. The chain links TRBV5-1 to TRBJ1-1, with TRBD1 matching over 9 bases. The sample comprised peripheral blood. CDR3 DNA: TGCGCCAGCAGCTTGTATCACAGGGGGCTAGGGCCGGCGGCTGAAGCTTTCTTT. It codes for CASSLYHRGLGPAAEAFF.